A single sample is the source of the 9 T cell receptor beta chains below, sequenced in a study of T cell changes during pregnancy in multiple sclerosis (dated by TCRdb to the late 2010s). The library was obtained by the immunoSEQ multiplex PCR assay. The table was pulled from immuneACCESS by TCRdb, which kept in-frame rearrangements only. Such tables lose some clones; where checked, under half of the loss comes from unresolved V genes, and the rest has no known cause. This sample is represented by tens of thousands of clones; approximately 92% of them were singletons. The ten largest clones represent 0.43% of the sample. This sample comprised CD4+ T cells from peripheral blood mononuclear cells, obtained in the third trimester of pregnancy. The source of these receptors is a female donor in good health, enrolled as a control in a pregnancy study.

This clone was observed a single time. This rearrangement joins TRBV5-4 to TRBJ1-1; TRBD1 aligns across 7 bases. V gave up 1 base and J gave up 3 bases; unmatched junction bases: 6. The CDR3 loop spans 15 amino acids. Looked up from germline, CDR1 is SGHNT and CDR2 is YYREEE (reference sequence). The CDR3 nucleotides read TGTGCCAGCAGCTTGAAGAGGGGGCCGGACACTGAAGCTTTCTTT. Translated, it gives CASSLKRGPDTEAFF.

The gene calls are TRBV5-6 and TRBJ1-2; weak D call: TRBD1 (5 bases). This CDR3 has 16 amino acids. In germline, CDR1 is SGHDT, CDR2 YYEEEE. V dropped 0 bases and J dropped 2 bases, with 14 bases sitting between them. The CDR3 loop is CASSLGGRGGNYGYTF. The CDR3 DNA follows: TGTGCCAGCAGCTTGGGGGGCCGGGGAGGAAACTATGGCTACACCTTC. Using reference TRBV5-6 and TRBJ1-2 for the parts outside the CDR3, the full variable domain is DAGVTQSPTHLIKTRGQQVTLRCSPKSGHDTVSWYQQALGQGPQFIFQYYEEEERQRGNFPDRFSGHQFPNYSSELNVNALLLGDSALYLCASSLGGRGGNYGYTFGSGTRLTVV.

The V gene is TRBV6-5, the J gene TRBJ1-2; D possibly corresponds to TRBD1 (6 bases). This CDR3 comprises 15 residues. The germline V gene encodes CDR1 MNHEY and CDR2 SVGAGI. Trimming took 6 bases from V and 7 from J, leaving 21 bases between them. CDR3 coding DNA: TGTGCCAGCAGGGCACAGGGATGGGGCCGAGGTGGCTACACCTTC. This gives the protein CASRAQGWGRGGYTF.

The V and J genes are TRBV15 and TRBJ1-3; D may be TRBD1 (6 bases). V was shortened by 5 bases and J by 4 bases, with 12 bases between the two germline ends. The CDR3 has 14 residues. From germline, CDR1 is LNHNV and CDR2 YYDKDF (reference sequence). The CDR3 loop is CATSGYRAGNTIYF. CDR3 nucleotides: TGTGCCACCAGCGGGTACAGGGCCGGAAACACCATATATTTT.

CDR3 nucleotide sequence: TGTGCCAGCTCACCAAGACTAGCGGGGGGGCTTTCCTACAATGAGCAGTTCTTC. Residues: CASSPRLAGGLSYNEQFF. The V gene is TRBV18, the J gene TRBJ2-1; the match to TRBD2 covers 14 bases. This CDR3 contains 18 residues. Germline assignment: CDR1 KGHSH and CDR2 LQKENI. V shed 2 bases, J shed 1 base, and the junction held 4 bases outside the gene matches.

V gene TRBV9 combines with J gene TRBJ1-2, with D perhaps matching TRBD1 (5 bases). V was cut by 1 base and J by 4 bases, with 17 bases left in between. The CDR3 is made up of 16 amino acids. The germline V gene encodes CDR1 SGDLS and CDR2 YYNGEE. CDR3 nucleotides: TGTGCCAGCAGCGTAAGTCCAGCCTGGGGCAGCTATGGCTACACCTTC. Residues: CASSVSPAWGSYGYTF.

The V gene is TRBV7-3, the J gene TRBJ1-1; D is uncertain. Germline CDR1 is SGHTA and CDR2 is FQGTGA. The CDR3 length is 14 residues. The V end lost 0 bases, the J end lost 8 bases, and 13 bases lay between the germline ends. CDR3 DNA: TGTGCCAGCAGCTTAACCGTGGGCGTGCAAGAAGCTTTCTTT. This translates into CASSLTVGVQEAFF.

The chain couples TRBV25-1 to TRBJ1-2; D unresolved. With 6 bases removed from V and 4 bases from J, the gap between germline ends came to 15 bases. The CDR3 consists of 14 residues. Germline V lookup: CDR1 MGHDK, CDR2 SYGVNS. Here the CDR3 reads CASSPGERGYGYTF. CDR3 nucleotides: TGTGCCAGCAGCCCCGGGGAGCGGGGCTATGGCTACACCTTC.

This chain connects TRBV28 to TRBJ2-6, with 11 positions matching TRBD1. There are 17 residues in the CDR3. From germline, CDR1 is MDHEN and CDR2 SYDVKM. After removal of 4 bases from V and 2 bases from J, the junction contained 4 bases not matched to a gene. CDR3 in amino acids: CASSSPGQGAGANVLTF. The CDR3 DNA is TGTGCCAGCAGTTCGCCGGGACAGGGGGCTGGGGCCAACGTCCTGACTTTC.